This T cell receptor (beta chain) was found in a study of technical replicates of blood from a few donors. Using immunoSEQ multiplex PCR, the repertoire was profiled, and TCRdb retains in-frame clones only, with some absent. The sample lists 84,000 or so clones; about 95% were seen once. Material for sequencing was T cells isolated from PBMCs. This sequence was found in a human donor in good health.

CDR3 amino acids: CASSLAGPDLNTEAFF. CDR3 sequence (DNA): TGTGCCAGCAGCTTAGCGGGGCCGGATCTTAACACTGAAGCTTTCTTT. This sequence joins TRBV11-1 and TRBJ1-1; D may be TRBD1 (5 bases). The V and J ends lost 0 bases and 2 bases respectively, with 13 bases between them. The CDR3 covers 16 residues. CDR1 is SGHAT, CDR2 FQDESV, per germline (reference sequence).